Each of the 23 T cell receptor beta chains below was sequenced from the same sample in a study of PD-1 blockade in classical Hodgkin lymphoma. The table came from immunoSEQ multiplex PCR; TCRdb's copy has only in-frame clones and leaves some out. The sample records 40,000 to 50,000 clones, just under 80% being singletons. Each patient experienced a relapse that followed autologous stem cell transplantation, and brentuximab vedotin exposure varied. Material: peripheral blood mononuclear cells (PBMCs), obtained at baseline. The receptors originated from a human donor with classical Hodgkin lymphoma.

Here the CDR3 DNA reads TGTGCCAGCAGCTTAGAAGGACGGTCTAGCACAGATACGCAGTATTTT. Translated: CASSLEGRSSTDTQYF. V gene TRBV11-3 combines with J gene TRBJ2-3; D not certain. The CDR3 extends over 16 amino acids. The ends were cut back, 0 bases at V and 0 bases at J, with 10 bases in the middle. From germline, CDR1 is SGHNT and CDR2 YENEEA.

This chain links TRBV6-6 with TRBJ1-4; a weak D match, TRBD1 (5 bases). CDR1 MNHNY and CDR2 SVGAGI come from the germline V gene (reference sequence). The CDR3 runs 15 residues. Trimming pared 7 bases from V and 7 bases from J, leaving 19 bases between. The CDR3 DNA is TGTGCCAGCACCAAAGCCCCAGGGAGGGTTGAAAAACTGTTTTTT. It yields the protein CASTKAPGRVEKLFF.

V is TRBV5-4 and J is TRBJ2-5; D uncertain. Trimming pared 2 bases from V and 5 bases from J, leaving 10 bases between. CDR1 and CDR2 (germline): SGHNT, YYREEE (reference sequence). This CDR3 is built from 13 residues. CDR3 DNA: TGTGCCAGCAGCTTATGGGCGTGGGAGACCCAGTACTTC. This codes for CASSLWAWETQYF.

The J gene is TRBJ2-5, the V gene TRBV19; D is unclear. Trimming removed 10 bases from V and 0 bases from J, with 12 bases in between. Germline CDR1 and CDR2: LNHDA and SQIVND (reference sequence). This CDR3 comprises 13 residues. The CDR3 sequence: CATSPEYQETQYF. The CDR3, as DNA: TGTGCCACTTCCCCAGAGTACCAAGAGACCCAGTACTTC.

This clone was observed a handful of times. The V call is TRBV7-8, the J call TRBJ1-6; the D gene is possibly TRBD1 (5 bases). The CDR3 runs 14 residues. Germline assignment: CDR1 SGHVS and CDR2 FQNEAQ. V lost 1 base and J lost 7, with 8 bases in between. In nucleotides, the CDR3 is TGTGCCAGCAGCTTAGTCGGGGGGAATTCACCCCTCCACTTT. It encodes CASSLVGGNSPLHF.

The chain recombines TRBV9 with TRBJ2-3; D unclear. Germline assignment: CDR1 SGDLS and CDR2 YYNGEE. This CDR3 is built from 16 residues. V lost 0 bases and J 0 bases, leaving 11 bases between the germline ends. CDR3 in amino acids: CASSVEGSQSTDTQYF. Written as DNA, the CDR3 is TGTGCCAGCAGCGTAGAGGGTTCGCAGAGCACAGATACGCAGTATTTT.

The CDR3 region is CASTLDTGFSYTF. DNA of the CDR3: TGTGCCAGTACCTTGGACACGGGTTTTAGCTACACCTTC. This chain links TRBV19 with TRBJ1-2, with D maybe TRBD1 (5 bases). CDR3 length: 13 residues. The germline V and J ends were trimmed by 7 bases and 9 bases, with 18 bases remaining between them. Looked up from germline, CDR1 is LNHDA and CDR2 is SQIVND (reference sequence).

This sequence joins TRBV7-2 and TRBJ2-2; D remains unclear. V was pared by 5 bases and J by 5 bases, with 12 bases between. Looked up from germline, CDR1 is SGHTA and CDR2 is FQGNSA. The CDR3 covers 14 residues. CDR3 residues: CASSPGLRTGELFF. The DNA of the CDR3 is TGTGCCAGCAGCCCGGGCCTAAGGACCGGGGAGCTGTTTTTT.

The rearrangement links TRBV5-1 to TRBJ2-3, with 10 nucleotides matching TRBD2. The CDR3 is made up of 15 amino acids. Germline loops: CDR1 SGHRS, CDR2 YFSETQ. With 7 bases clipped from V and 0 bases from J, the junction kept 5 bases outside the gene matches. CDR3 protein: CASRTSGTSTDTQYF. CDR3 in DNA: TGCGCCAGCCGGACTAGCGGTACTAGCACAGATACGCAGTATTTT.

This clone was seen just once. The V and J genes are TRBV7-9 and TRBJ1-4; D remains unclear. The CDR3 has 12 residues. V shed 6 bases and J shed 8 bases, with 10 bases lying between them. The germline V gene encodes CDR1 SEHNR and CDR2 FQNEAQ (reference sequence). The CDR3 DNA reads TGTGCCAGCAGATCCTCAAGGGAAAAACTGTTTTTT. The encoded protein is CASRSSREKLFF.

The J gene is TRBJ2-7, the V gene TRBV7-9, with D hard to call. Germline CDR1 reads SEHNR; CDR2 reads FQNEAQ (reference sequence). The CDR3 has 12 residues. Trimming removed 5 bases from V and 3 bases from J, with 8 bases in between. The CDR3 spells CASSPNRYEQYF. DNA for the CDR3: TGTGCCAGCAGCCCCAACCGCTACGAGCAGTACTTC.

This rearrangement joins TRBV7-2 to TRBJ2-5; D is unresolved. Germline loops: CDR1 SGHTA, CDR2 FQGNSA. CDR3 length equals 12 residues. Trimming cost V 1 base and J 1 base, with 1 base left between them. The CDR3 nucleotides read TGTGCCAGCAGCTTAGGCCAAGAGACCCAGTACTTC. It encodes CASSLGQETQYF. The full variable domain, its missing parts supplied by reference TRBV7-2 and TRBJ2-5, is GAGVSQSPSNKVTEKGKDVELRCDPISGHTALYWYRQSLGQGLEFLIYFQGNSAPDKSGLPSDRFSAERTGGSVSTLTIQRTQQEDSAVYLCASSLGQETQYFGPGTRLLVL.

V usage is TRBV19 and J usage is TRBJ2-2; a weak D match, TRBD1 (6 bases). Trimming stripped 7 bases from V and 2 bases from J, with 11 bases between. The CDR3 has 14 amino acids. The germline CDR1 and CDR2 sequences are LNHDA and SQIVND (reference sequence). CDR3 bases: TGTGCCAGTACCCTGGGACAAAACACCGGGGAGCTGTTTTTT. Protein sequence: CASTLGQNTGELFF.

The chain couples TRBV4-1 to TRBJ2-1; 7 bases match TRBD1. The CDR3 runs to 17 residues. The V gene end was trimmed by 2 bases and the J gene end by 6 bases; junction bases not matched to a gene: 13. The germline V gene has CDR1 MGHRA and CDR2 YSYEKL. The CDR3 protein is CASSQTSGTEAGNEQFF. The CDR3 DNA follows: TGCGCCAGCAGCCAAACTTCCGGGACAGAAGCCGGCAATGAGCAGTTCTTC.

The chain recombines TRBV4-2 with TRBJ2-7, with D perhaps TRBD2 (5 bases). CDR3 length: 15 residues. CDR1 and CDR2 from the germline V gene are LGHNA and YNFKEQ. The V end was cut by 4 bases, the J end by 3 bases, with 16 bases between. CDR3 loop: CASSPGIGEGYEQYF. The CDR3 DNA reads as TGTGCCAGCAGCCCGGGGATTGGGGAAGGCTACGAGCAGTACTTC.

In DNA form, the CDR3 reads TGTGCCATCAGCCCCCGGGACAGGGATTACAATGAGCAGTTCTTC. Translated: CAISPRDRDYNEQFF. The chain employs TRBV10-3 and TRBJ2-1, with 9 bases lining up with TRBD1. The V segment lost 6 bases and the J segment 4 bases; nucleotides outside the gene matches: 7. Germline V gene sequence: CDR1 ENHRY, CDR2 SYGVKD. The CDR3 extends over 15 amino acids.

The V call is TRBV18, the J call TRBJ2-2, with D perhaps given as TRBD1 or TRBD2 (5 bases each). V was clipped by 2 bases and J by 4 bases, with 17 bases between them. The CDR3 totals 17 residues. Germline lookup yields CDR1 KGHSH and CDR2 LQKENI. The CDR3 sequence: CASSPGGGDPGTGELFF. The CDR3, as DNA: TGTGCCAGCTCACCAGGCGGTGGGGACCCGGGCACCGGGGAGCTGTTTTTT.

The CDR3 nucleotides are TGCGCCAGCAGCTTGGCGGGGCTAGCGGGGGGGACCCAAGAGACCCAGTACTTC. This sequence encodes CASSLAGLAGGTQETQYF. V is TRBV5-1 and J is TRBJ2-5; TRBD2 agrees at 12 bases. Trimming cost V 0 bases and J 1 base; bases outside gene matches: 7. Germline V gene lookup returns CDR1 SGHRS and CDR2 YFSETQ. CDR3 size: 18 residues.

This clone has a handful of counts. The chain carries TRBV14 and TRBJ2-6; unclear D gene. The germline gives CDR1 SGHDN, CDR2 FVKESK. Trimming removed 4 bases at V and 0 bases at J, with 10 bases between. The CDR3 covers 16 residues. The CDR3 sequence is CASSLSTVSGANVLTF. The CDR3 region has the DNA TGTGCCAGCAGCCTCTCGACTGTCTCTGGGGCCAACGTCCTGACTTTC.

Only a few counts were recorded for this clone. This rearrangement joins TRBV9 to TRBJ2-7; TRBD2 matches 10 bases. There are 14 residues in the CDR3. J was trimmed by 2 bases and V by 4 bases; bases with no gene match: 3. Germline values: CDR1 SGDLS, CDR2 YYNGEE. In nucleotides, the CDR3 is TGTGCCAGCAGCCCTGGACTAGCGGCCTACGAGCAGTACTTC. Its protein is CASSPGLAAYEQYF.

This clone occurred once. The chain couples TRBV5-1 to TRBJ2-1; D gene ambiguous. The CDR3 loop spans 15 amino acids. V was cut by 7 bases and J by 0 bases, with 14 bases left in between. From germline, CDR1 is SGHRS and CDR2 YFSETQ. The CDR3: CASSDRPSSYNEQFF. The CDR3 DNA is TGCGCCAGCTCGGACCGGCCCAGCTCCTACAATGAGCAGTTCTTC.

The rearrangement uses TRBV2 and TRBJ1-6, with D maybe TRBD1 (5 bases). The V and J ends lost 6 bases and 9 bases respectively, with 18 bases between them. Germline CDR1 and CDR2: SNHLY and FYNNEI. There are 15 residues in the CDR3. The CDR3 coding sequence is TGTGCCAGCAGACTGGCCGCCAGGGCCAGTTCACCCCTCCACTTT. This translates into CASRLAARASSPLHF.

The CDR3 region is CASSEQDPENTEAFF. The CDR3 coding sequence is TGTGCCAGCAGTGAACAGGACCCCGAGAACACTGAAGCTTTCTTT. The V call is TRBV2, the J call TRBJ1-1; D ambiguous. Germline CDR1 SNHLY, CDR2 FYNNEI. Trimming stripped 2 bases from V and 1 base from J, with 11 bases between. This CDR3 spans 15 amino acids.